The 18 T cell receptor beta chains in this list originate from one sample, sequenced in a study of T-cell reconstitution after alpha-beta-depleted transplantation in children (dated by TCRdb to the mid-2010s). Receptors were amplified or captured by PCR. The reads were generated on an Illumina HiSeq 2500. To normalize quantification of the TCRbeta repertoire, the TCR libraries were built with molecular barcoding that relied on unique molecular identifiers. TCRdb itself trimmed the public reads at Q25 with fastp, ran MiXCR and retained productive beta chains. Entries are consolidated by CDR3 protein sequence, retaining the most common genes and DNA. This sample holds 600,000 to 700,000 distinct CDR3 sequences; 16% were observed only once. The top ten hold about 1.1% of the sample. Material: PBMCs from the stem cell graft donor, obtained from the stem cell graft. These receptors were taken from a human donor who donated a stem cell graft to a child with acute myeloid leukemia.

This clonotype was picked up many times. The chain joins TRBV9 to TRBJ2-1; 10 positions match TRBD2. The trim removed 7 bases at V and 7 bases at J, leaving 5 bases unmatched. The CDR3 has 13 amino acids. The germline gives CDR1 SGDLS, CDR2 YYNGEE. The DNA of the CDR3 is TGTGCCAGCCAGCGGGGGGGTAGGAATGAGCAGTTCTTC. Protein: CASQRGGRNEQFF.

The chain combines TRBV10-2 with TRBJ2-7, with a weak D call TRBD2 (6 bases). This CDR3 contains 15 residues. V was pared by 1 base and J by 2 bases, with 12 bases between. Germline CDR1 and CDR2: WSHSY and SAAADI. The DNA of the CDR3 is TGCGCCAGCAGTGAGTTTGGGGGGACCCCCTACGAGCAGTACGTC. Protein product: CASSEFGGTPYEQYV.

This clonotype was seen at least ten times. The chain carries TRBV20-1 and TRBJ2-7; maybe TRBD1 (6 bases). The V and J ends lost 1 base and 1 base respectively, with 11 bases between them. Germline CDR1 DFQATT, CDR2 SNEGSKA (reference sequence). The CDR3 sequence is 14 residues long. In DNA form, the CDR3 reads TGCAGTGCTAGAGGGGAGACAGGTTCCTACGAGCAGTACGTC. Its protein is CSARGETGSYEQYV.

This clonotype has at least ten counts. CDR3 residues: CAISDGGVWETQYF. DNA of the CDR3: TGTGCCATCAGCGACGGCGGGGTGTGGGAGACCCAGTACTTC. The chain joins TRBV10-3 to TRBJ2-5; weak D call: TRBD2 (6 bases). V lost 6 bases to trimming and J lost 5 bases, with 16 bases between them. The germline V gene has CDR1 ENHRY and CDR2 SYGVKD. This CDR3 is built from 14 residues.

This clonotype was seen a handful of times. The chain combines TRBV5-1 with TRBJ2-3, with 10 bases identical to TRBD1. Trimming took 7 bases from V and 5 from J; bases not matched to a gene: 7. CDR1 and CDR2 from the germline V gene are SGHRS and YFSETQ. This CDR3 spans 14 amino acids. CDR3 in DNA: TGCGCCAGCCGGGACAGGGGAGTTGGAGATACGCAGTATTTT. As protein: CASRDRGVGDTQYF.

This chain links TRBV5-1 with TRBJ1-5; D possibly corresponds to TRBD1 (6 bases). Per the germline V gene, CDR1 is SGHRS and CDR2 is YFSETQ. The CDR3 has 21 amino acids. Trimming pared 1 base from V and 0 bases from J, leaving 26 bases between. The CDR3 spells CASSLWGGDTGTLYSNQPQHF. The CDR3 DNA is TGCGCCAGCAGCTTGTGGGGGGGGGATACAGGGACCCTCTATAGCAATCAGCCCCAGCATTTT.

V gene TRBV11-2 combines with J gene TRBJ2-3, with 7 bases fitting TRBD1. The CDR3 runs to 17 residues. The germline gives CDR1 SGHAT, CDR2 FQNNGV. V shed 7 bases, J shed 3 bases, and the junction held 16 bases outside the gene matches. The CDR3 nucleotides are TGTGCCAGCACCTCTCTGGATGAGACAGGGCCTACAGATACGCAGTATTTT. Protein sequence: CASTSLDETGPTDTQYF.

This clonotype was counted a few times. This chain links TRBV7-2 with TRBJ1-4; D perhaps matches TRBD1 (5 bases). The CDR3 has 13 amino acids. Trimming took off 6 bases at V and 9 bases at J, with 14 bases between the two ends. The germline V gene has CDR1 SGHTA and CDR2 FQGNSA. The CDR3 sequence is CASSPDGGKKLFF. The DNA of the CDR3 is TGTGCCAGCAGTCCGGATGGGGGGAAAAAACTGTTTTTT.

This clonotype came up many times. The chain employs TRBV20-1 and TRBJ2-3; TRBD2 might be the D (6 bases). Germline values: CDR1 DFQATT, CDR2 SNEGSKA (reference sequence). The CDR3 runs 13 residues. Trimming pared 3 bases from V and 3 bases from J, leaving 10 bases between. Here the CDR3 reads CSARVSGTDTQYF. CDR3 DNA: TGCAGTGCTAGGGTCAGCGGGACAGATACGCAGTATTTT.

This clonotype was seen only a few times. This sequence joins TRBV20-1 and TRBJ1-4, with TRBD1 identical over 7 bases. V was pared by 6 bases and J by 10 bases, with 14 bases of the junction left unmatched. This CDR3 is 14 amino acids long. Germline CDR1 and CDR2: DFQATT and SNEGSKA (reference sequence). Here the CDR3 DNA reads TGCAGTGCGGGGGAAATCCGGGACAGTGGAAAACTGTTTTTT. Protein sequence: CSAGEIRDSGKLFF.

This clonotype was recorded only once. The chain carries TRBV5-1 and TRBJ2-1; D assignment may be TRBD1 or TRBD2 (6 bases each). Germline assignment: CDR1 SGHRS and CDR2 YFSETQ. The CDR3 contains 16 residues. V was pared by 0 bases and J by 1 base, with 11 bases between. The CDR3 coding sequence is TGCGCCAGCAGCTTGGAGGGGGGAACGTCCTACAATGAGCAGTTCTTC. Translating gives CASSLEGGTSYNEQFF.

V usage is TRBV4-1 and J usage is TRBJ2-3, with a tentative D call TRBD1 (6 bases). Per germline, CDR1 MGHRA and CDR2 YSYEKL. The CDR3 runs to 19 residues. Between the trimmed V and J ends, which lost 1 base and 0 bases, there was a span of 20 bases. DNA for the CDR3: TGCGCCAGCAGCCAAGTATTAGTTCCGCGGACAGCTAGCACAGATACGCAGTATTTT. Translation gives CASSQVLVPRTASTDTQYF.

Ten or more counts support this clonotype. The J gene is TRBJ2-3, the V gene TRBV20-1; possibly TRBD2 for D (7 bases). Trimming removed 6 bases from V and 2 bases from J, with 15 bases in between. This CDR3 comprises 14 residues. CDR1 and CDR2 (germline): DFQATT, SNEGSKA (reference sequence). The CDR3 protein is CSAPRGGLTDTQYF. CDR3 in DNA: TGCAGTGCCCCTAGGGGGGGCCTCACAGATACGCAGTATTTT.

In its sample, this clonotype was seen many times. The chain couples TRBV12-3 or TRBV12-4 to TRBJ1-5; D unresolved. The CDR3 loop spans 15 amino acids. Trimming pared 5 bases from V and 5 bases from J, leaving 16 bases between. CDR3 sequence reads: CASSPRLDLHQPQHF. CDR3 sequence (DNA): TGTGCCAGCAGTCCTAGACTCGATCTGCATCAGCCCCAGCATTTT.

As to this clonotype: A single base separates this from a much larger clone, so it may be a read error. This chain connects TRBV2 to TRBJ2-1; 8 positions agree with TRBD2. The CDR3 spans 15 residues. Per the germline V gene, CDR1 is SNHLY and CDR2 is FYNNEI. J was trimmed by 0 bases and V by 6 bases; bases with no gene match: 4. CDR3 in amino acids: CASSPGTSSYNEQFF. The CDR3 coding sequence is TGTGCCAGCAGCCCCGGGACTAGCTCCTACAATGAGCAGTTCTTC.

This clonotype came up many times. J is TRBJ2-7 and V is TRBV12-3 or TRBV12-4; D not certain. V dropped 1 base and J dropped 0 bases, with 16 bases sitting between them. The CDR3 totals 17 residues. In DNA, the CDR3 is TGTGCCAGCAGTTTAGGGTCAAGGACGGTGAGCTCCTACGAGCAGTACTTC. It is translated as CASSLGSRTVSSYEQYF.

The chain couples TRBV12-3 or TRBV12-4 to TRBJ2-7, with 8 bases lining up with TRBD2. J lost 0 bases, V lost 6 bases, and 7 bases had no gene match. The CDR3 is made up of 15 amino acids. The CDR3 loop reads CASSPGLGSSYEQYV. As DNA, the CDR3 is TGTGCCAGCAGCCCGGGACTAGGAAGCTCCTACGAGCAGTACGTC.

J is TRBJ2-1 and V is TRBV6-2 or TRBV6-3; TRBD1 is a possible D gene (5 bases). Deletions cut 0 bases from V and 3 bases from J, with 18 bases between. This CDR3 region has 18 residues. Germline values: CDR1 MNHEY, CDR2 SVGEGT. Here the CDR3 DNA reads TGTGCCAGCAGTTACTCGAAGGACATCGAATGGAGCTACAATGAGCAGTTCTTC. Translated, it gives CASSYSKDIEWSYNEQFF.